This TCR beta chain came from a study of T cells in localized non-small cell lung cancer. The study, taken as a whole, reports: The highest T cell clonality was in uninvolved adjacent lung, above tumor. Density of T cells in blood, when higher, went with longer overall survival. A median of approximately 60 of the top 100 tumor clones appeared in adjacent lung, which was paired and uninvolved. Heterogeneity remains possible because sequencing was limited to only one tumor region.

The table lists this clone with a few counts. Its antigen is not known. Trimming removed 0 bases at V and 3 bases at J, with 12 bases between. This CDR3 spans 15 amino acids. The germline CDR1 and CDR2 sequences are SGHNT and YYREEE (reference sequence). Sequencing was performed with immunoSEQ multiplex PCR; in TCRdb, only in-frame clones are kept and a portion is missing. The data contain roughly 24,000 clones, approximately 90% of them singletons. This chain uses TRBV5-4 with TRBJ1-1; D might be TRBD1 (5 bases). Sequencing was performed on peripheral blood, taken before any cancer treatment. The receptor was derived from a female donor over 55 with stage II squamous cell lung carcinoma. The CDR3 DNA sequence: TGTGCCAGCAGCTTGGGCGGGGGGTTGTACACTGAAGCTTTCTTT. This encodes CASSLGGGLYTEAFF.